This is a list of T cell receptor beta chains from one sample in a study of T-cell memory formation after mild COVID-19. TCRdb re-derived calls from the 5' RACE reads in MiXCR, one entry per CDR3 protein. In the table there are 450,000 or so distinct CDR3 sequences, about 23% of which are singletons. Sequenced: PBMCs or a T cell subset sorted from them (not recorded which). These receptors were collected from an adult woman who had mild COVID-19 (a few samples of this study predate the infection). Cell type and time point are not known. Both conserved end residues are part of each CDR3.

v_gene	CDR3aa
TRBV29-1	CSVEGSGATDTQYF
TRBV5-4	CASSTGTILAKNIQYF
TRBV7-2	CASSPEGARAEAFF
TRBV20-1	CSAAPLGQSGNTIYF
TRBV20-1	CSARDRSISYYEQYF
TRBV7-9	CASSLASGPSSYNEQFF
TRBV6-2/TRBV6-3	CASRYSGDNEQFF
TRBV6-2/TRBV6-3	CASSWDSGNIQYF
TRBV5-8	CASSYRVDEAFF
TRBV2	CARGDPSTDTQYF
TRBV25-1	CASSQGGPPLSNQPQHF
TRBV19	CASSIVHRLGHEQFF
TRBV7-9	CASSLARSYNEQFF
TRBV12-3/TRBV12-4	CASSPGLRGWFF
TRBV5-1	CASSLGGRATPKQFF
TRBV6-5	CASSSRGRNTEAFF
TRBV7-2	CASSLDGTANTEAFF
TRBV30	CAWTGGAFGYEQYF
TRBV5-6	CASSLVAGGPETQYF
TRBV7-9	CASSQDKTGAQGTQYF
TRBV12-3/TRBV12-4	CASSLAGGTYEQYF
TRBV10-3	CASRDSNNYGYTF
TRBV12-3/TRBV12-4	CASGGGVREQYF
TRBV11-2	CASSLAQGVPSGELFF
TRBV7-2	CASSFGLADSYNEQFF
TRBV11-2	CASRGVGETQYF
TRBV7-3	CASSLASGREETQYF
TRBV5-6	CASSLSVGEQYF
TRBV29-1	CSVTGLRKAEAFF
TRBV3-1	CASSQISFSGANVLTF
TRBV7-6	CASSLGAQWKETQYF
TRBV4-2	CASSQGTPTRDTQYF
TRBV11-3	CASSSSGGQGPGDEQFF
TRBV11-1	CASSRTQGAYEQFF
TRBV7-9	CASSPRTAAEGYEQYF
TRBV5-1	CASSLAWQGITEAFF
TRBV20-1	CSASLAANTGELFF
TRBV20-1	CSATRGSANTGELFF